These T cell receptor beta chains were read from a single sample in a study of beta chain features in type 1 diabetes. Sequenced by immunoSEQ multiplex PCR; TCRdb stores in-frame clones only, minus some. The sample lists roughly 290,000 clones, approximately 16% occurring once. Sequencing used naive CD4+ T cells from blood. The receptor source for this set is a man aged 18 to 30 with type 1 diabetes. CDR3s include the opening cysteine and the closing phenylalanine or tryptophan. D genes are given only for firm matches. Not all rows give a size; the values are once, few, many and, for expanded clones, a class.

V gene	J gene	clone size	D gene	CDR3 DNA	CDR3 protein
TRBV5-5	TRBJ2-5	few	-	TGTGCCAGCAGCATTCGGACAGTCAGCTACCAAGAGACCCAGTACTTC	CASSIRTVSYQETQYF
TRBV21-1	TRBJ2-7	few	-	TGTGCCAGCAGCAACCCTCAAGAACCAGAGGCCGAGCAGTACTTC	CASSNPQEPEAEQYF
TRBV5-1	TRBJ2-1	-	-	TGCGCCAGCAGCTTGGCCGTAACGGGGAGGAATGAGCAGTTCTTC	CASSLAVTGRNEQFF
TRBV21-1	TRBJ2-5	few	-	TGTGCCAGCAGCTATTCTTACAGGGCCCCCCAAGAGACCCAGTACTTC	CASSYSYRAPQETQYF
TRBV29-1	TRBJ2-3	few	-	TGCAGCGTCAATGGAGACACAGATACGCAGTATTTT	CSVNGDTDTQYF
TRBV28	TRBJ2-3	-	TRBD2	TGTGCCAGCAGTCTAGCGGACCGTATTACAGATACGCAGTATTTT	CASSLADRITDTQYF
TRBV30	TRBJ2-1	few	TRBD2	TGTGCCTGGAGCCGGCTAGCGGATTACAATGAGCAGTTCTTC	CAWSRLADYNEQFF
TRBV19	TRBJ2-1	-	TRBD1	TGTGCCAGTAGTATACAGGGGGCTGAGAATGAGCAGTTCTTC	CASSIQGAENEQFF
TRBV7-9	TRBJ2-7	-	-	TGTGCCAGCAGCTCTACAGGGCTTCCATACGAGCAGTACTTC	CASSSTGLPYEQYF
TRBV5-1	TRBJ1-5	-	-	TGCGCCAGCAGCTTGACGGGGGAGGGCAATCAGCCCCAGCATTTT	CASSLTGEGNQPQHF
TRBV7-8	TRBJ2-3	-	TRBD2	TGTGCCAGCACCCCTTTAGAACTAGCGGGACCGGGTGTAGATACGCAGTATTTT	CASTPLELAGPGVDTQYF
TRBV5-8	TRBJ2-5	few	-	TGTGCCAGCAGCTTCCCGGGAGTCAAAGAGACCCAGTACTTC	CASSFPGVKETQYF
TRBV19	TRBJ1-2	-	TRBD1	TGTGCCAGCCGACAGGGTACGGCCTATGGCTACACCTTC	CASRQGTAYGYTF
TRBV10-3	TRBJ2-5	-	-	TGTGCCATCAGTGACAGGGAGACCCAGTACTTC	CAISDRETQYF
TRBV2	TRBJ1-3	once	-	TGTGCCAGCAGTACGGAGAGCTCTGGAAACACCATATATTTT	CASSTESSGNTIYF
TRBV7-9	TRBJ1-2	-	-	TGTGCCAGCAGCCCCCAATCTCACAGGGCCAGCGGCTACACCTTC	CASSPQSHRASGYTF
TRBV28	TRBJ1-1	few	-	TGTGCCAGCAGTTTATCGCAGGAAGCTTTCTTT	CASSLSQEAFF
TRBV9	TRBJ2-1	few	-	TGTGCCAGCAGCTCTGGGACACGCAATGAGCAGTTCTTC	CASSSGTRNEQFF
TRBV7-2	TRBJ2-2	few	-	TGTGCCAGCAGCTCCCCGGGAGTTGCTTACACCGGGGAGCTGTTTTTT	CASSSPGVAYTGELFF